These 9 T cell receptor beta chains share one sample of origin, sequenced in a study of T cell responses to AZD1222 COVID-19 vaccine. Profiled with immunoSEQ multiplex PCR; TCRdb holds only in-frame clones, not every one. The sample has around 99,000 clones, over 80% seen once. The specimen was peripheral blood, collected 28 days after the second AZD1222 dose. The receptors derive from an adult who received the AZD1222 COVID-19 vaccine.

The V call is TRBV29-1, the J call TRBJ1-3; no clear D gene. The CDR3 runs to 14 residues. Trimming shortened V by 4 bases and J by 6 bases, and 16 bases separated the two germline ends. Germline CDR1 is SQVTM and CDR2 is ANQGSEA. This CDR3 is CSVVILDPLNTIYF. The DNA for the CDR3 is TGCAGCGTTGTTATTCTCGATCCTTTAAACACCATATATTTT.

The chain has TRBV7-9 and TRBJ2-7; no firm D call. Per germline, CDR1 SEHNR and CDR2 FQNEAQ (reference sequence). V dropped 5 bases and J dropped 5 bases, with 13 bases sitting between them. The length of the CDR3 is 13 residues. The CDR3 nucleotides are TGTGCCAGCAGCATCGAATACTTTAACGAGCAGTACTTC. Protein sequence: CASSIEYFNEQYF.

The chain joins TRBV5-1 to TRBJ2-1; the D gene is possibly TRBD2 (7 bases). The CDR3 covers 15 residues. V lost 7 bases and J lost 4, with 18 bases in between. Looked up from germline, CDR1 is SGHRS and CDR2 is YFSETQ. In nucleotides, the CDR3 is TGCGCCAGCCTAGGGGGGGCGGCCGGGTACAATGAGCAGTTCTTC. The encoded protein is CASLGGAAGYNEQFF.

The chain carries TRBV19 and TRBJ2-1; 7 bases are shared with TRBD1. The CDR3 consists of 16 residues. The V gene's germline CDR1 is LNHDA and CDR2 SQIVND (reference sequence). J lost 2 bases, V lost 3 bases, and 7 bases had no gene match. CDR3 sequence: CASSMSRGFTYNEQFF. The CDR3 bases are TGTGCCAGTAGTATGAGCAGGGGGTTTACCTACAATGAGCAGTTCTTC.

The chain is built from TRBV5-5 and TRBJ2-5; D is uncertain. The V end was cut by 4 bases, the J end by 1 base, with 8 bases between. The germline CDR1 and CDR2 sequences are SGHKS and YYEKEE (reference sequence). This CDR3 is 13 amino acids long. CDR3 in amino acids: CASSRIPQETQYF. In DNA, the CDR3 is TGTGCCAGCAGCAGGATCCCCCAAGAGACCCAGTACTTC.

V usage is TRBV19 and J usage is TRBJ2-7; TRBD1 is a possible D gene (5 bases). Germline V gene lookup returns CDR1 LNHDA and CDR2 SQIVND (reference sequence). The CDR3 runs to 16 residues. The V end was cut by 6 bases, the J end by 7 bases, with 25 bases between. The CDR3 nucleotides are TGTGCCAGTAGCTTGCGAGGCGGCCTAGGGGCTATGGAGCAGTACTTC. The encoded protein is CASSLRGGLGAMEQYF.

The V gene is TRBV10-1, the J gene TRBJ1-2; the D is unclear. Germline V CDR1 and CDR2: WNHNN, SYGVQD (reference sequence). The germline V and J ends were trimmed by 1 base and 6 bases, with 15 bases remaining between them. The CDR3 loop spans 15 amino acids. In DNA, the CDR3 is TGCGCCAGCAGTGAGTTTCTGGGAATTTACGATGGCTACACCTTC. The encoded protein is CASSEFLGIYDGYTF.

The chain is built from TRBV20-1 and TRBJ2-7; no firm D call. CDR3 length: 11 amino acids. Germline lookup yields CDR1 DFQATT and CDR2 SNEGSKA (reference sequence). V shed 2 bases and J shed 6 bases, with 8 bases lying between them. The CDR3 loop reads CSARSSREQYF. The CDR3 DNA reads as TGCAGTGCTAGATCCAGTCGCGAGCAGTACTTC.

Written as DNA, the CDR3 is TGTGCCAGCAGCTTGAGGGAGGGGTACAATGAGCAGTTCTTC. Translating it yields CASSLREGYNEQFF. V gene TRBV5-6 combines with J gene TRBJ2-1; 7 nucleotides agree with TRBD2. This CDR3 comprises 14 residues. V lost 1 base and J lost 4; bases outside the gene matches: 2. Germline-derived CDR1 and CDR2 are SGHDT and YYEEEE.